The rows below give T cell receptor beta chains drawn from one sample of a study of cytomegalovirus exposure and HLA in healthy donors. Produced via immunoSEQ multiplex PCR; TCRdb's table is partial and in-frame only. The table has about 140,000 clones, approximately 9% seen once. What was sequenced was PBMCs. All receptors come from a male donor in good health and CMV-seronegative. CDR3s include the opening cysteine and the closing phenylalanine or tryptophan. Each record gives: V gene, J gene, clone size, CDR3 protein. Size is stated for part of the rows, as once, few or many counts, or as a class when the clone is expanded.

V: TRBV6-1; J: TRBJ2-1; size: few; CDR3: CASSKALSSNEQFF
V: TRBV6-6; J: TRBJ2-3; size: NA; CDR3: CASSRGGDTQYF
V: TRBV29-1; J: TRBJ1-1; size: NA; CDR3: CSVPRAGGSDTEAFF
V: TRBV28; J: TRBJ2-3; size: few; CDR3: CASSLTGARTDTQYF
V: TRBV14; J: TRBJ2-1; size: NA; CDR3: CASSHGSGRGDYNEQFF
V: TRBV29-1; J: TRBJ2-1; size: NA; CDR3: CSVEDKTGLDNEQFF
V: TRBV19; J: TRBJ2-2; size: few; CDR3: CASSPRLATEGGELFF
V: TRBV7-3; J: TRBJ1-1; size: few; CDR3: CASREGGASTEAFF
V: TRBV4-3; J: TRBJ1-4; size: NA; CDR3: CASSQETPDSGRASEKLFF
V: TRBV5-6; J: TRBJ2-2; size: NA; CDR3: CASSLPLAGFTGELFF
V: TRBV6-5; J: TRBJ1-1; size: few; CDR3: CASSPQGRNTEAFF
V: TRBV28; J: TRBJ2-7; size: NA; CDR3: CASSLRGLLYEQYF
V: TRBV6-5; J: TRBJ2-1; size: NA; CDR3: CASSEDSYNEQFF
V: TRBV7-9; J: TRBJ2-2; size: NA; CDR3: CASTRTSGVNTGELFF
V: TRBV6-1; J: TRBJ1-1; size: few; CDR3: CASSSRTANTEAFF
V: TRBV7-2; J: TRBJ2-1; size: NA; CDR3: CASSLAASGGNEQFF
V: TRBV15; J: TRBJ1-5; size: NA; CDR3: CATSGGFSTPNLGQPQHF
V: TRBV6-6; J: TRBJ1-5; size: few; CDR3: CASSYSRYSNQPQHF
V: TRBV19; J: TRBJ1-4; size: few; CDR3: CASSIAGQGGEKLFF
V: TRBV7-3; J: TRBJ2-2; size: NA; CDR3: CASSLKAGTASGGYTGELFF
V: TRBV27; J: TRBJ2-7; size: few; CDR3: CASSFGIPYEQYF
V: TRBV6-1; J: TRBJ2-3; size: few; CDR3: CASSDWGHATDTQYF
V: TRBV7-8; J: TRBJ2-7; size: NA; CDR3: CASSLSSGSGYEQYF
V: TRBV7-9; J: TRBJ1-4; size: few; CDR3: CASSLGTGGLVSGNEKLFF
V: TRBV15; J: TRBJ1-5; size: few; CDR3: CATSRGADQPQHF
V: TRBV4-1; J: TRBJ2-1; size: few; CDR3: CASSQVRNEQFF
V: TRBV5-1; J: TRBJ2-5; size: few; CDR3: CASCLGGRALETQYF
V: TRBV28; J: TRBJ1-4; size: NA; CDR3: CASGARFREKLFF